A single sample is the source of the 16 T cell receptor beta chains below, sequenced in a study of T cell responses to AZD1222 COVID-19 vaccine (dated by TCRdb to the early 2020s). The library was made by the immunoSEQ multiplex PCR assay. TCRdb limited this immuneACCESS table to in-frame rearrangements with V and J called. A share of clones is missing; checked studies link under half to unresolved V genes, and the rest is unexplained. The sample includes approximately 80,000 clones, with around 91% observed a single time. The ten largest clones add up to under 35% of the sample. The sample's time point, from its label and the paper: baseline before first vaccination. The source material was peripheral blood, sampled on day 0 of AZD1222 vaccination. These receptors were collected from an adult in good health.

The genes are TRBV19 and TRBJ2-7, with 7 bases aligning to TRBD2. Germline CDR1 is LNHDA and CDR2 is SQIVND (reference sequence). Unmatched junction bases numbered 5, after V lost 5 bases and J lost 1 base. CDR3 length equals 14 residues. Here the CDR3 reads CASSGGSGSYEQYF. The CDR3 DNA reads TGTGCCAGTAGTGGCGGGAGCGGGTCCTACGAGCAGTACTTC.

The chain carries TRBV29-1 and TRBJ2-1; no definite D call. Per the germline V gene, CDR1 is SQVTM and CDR2 is ANQGSEA. This CDR3 spans 10 amino acids. Trimming took off 6 bases at V and 7 bases at J, with 7 bases between the two ends. The CDR3 DNA is TGCAGCGTGATCAGGAATGAGCAGTTCTTC. Protein product: CSVIRNEQFF.

The gene calls are TRBV12-2 and TRBJ2-5; the tabulated D call, TRBD1, remains unverified against the DNA. TRBV12-2 constitutes a pseudogene. The CDR3 spans 15 residues. CDR3 region: CASRLGQPYQETQYF. The DNA of the CDR3 is TGTGCAAGTCGCTTGGGACAACCGTACCAAGAGACCCAGTACTTC.

This clone came up once. The chain carries TRBV14 and TRBJ2-5; unclear D gene. CDR3 length: 15 amino acids. V was cut by 1 base and J by 5 bases, with 14 bases left in between. Germline assignment: CDR1 SGHDN and CDR2 FVKESK. This CDR3 reads CASSQGTPPWETQYF. CDR3 sequence (DNA): TGTGCCAGCAGCCAAGGGACCCCGCCCTGGGAGACCCAGTACTTC.

A single count supports this clone. The CDR3 here is CASSYDRQGPNEQFF. The CDR3 DNA follows: TGTGCCAGCAGTTATGATCGACAGGGCCCCAATGAGCAGTTCTTC. The V call is TRBV6-5, the J call TRBJ2-1; 7 bases agree with TRBD1. J lost 6 bases, V lost 3 bases, and 8 bases had no gene match. The germline gives CDR1 MNHEY, CDR2 SVGAGI. The length of the CDR3 is 15 residues.

This chain links TRBV7-2 with TRBJ2-1, with D perhaps TRBD1 (6 bases). CDR1 is SGHTA, CDR2 FQGNSA, per germline. This CDR3 region has 14 residues. V lost 4 bases and J 6 bases, leaving 13 bases between the germline ends. The CDR3 DNA reads as TGTGCCAGCAGCTCACCCGACAGGTTCAATGAGCAGTTCTTC. Protein product: CASSSPDRFNEQFF.

V gene TRBV28 combines with J gene TRBJ1-2; no clear D gene. Trimming took off 5 bases at V and 2 bases at J, with 9 bases between the two ends. Germline-derived CDR1 and CDR2 are MDHEN and SYDVKM. The CDR3 totals 13 residues. CDR3 sequence reads: CASSPEDNYGYTF. The CDR3, as DNA: TGTGCCAGCAGTCCGGAGGACAACTATGGCTACACCTTC.

This chain links TRBV3-1 (or the pseudogene TRBV3-2) with TRBJ1-2, with 7 bases that match TRBD1. V lost 4 bases to trimming and J lost 7 bases; unmatched junction nucleotides: 9. The germline gives CDR1 LGHDT, CDR2 YNNKEL (reference sequence). This CDR3 comprises 14 residues. The CDR3 region is CASSPFTGEIGYTF. The CDR3 bases are TGTGCCAGCAGCCCCTTTACAGGGGAGATTGGCTACACCTTC.

This clone was seen just once. The genes are TRBV11-2 and TRBJ2-1; possibly TRBD2 for D (6 bases). Germline V gene lookup returns CDR1 SGHAT and CDR2 FQNNGV. CDR3 length equals 12 residues. With 5 bases removed from V and 8 bases from J, the gap between germline ends came to 10 bases. As DNA, the CDR3 is TGTGCCAGCAGCAAGAGCGGGTATGAGCAGTTCTTC. It codes for CASSKSGYEQFF.

This CDR3 is CAWSPAWGSPLHF. In DNA, the CDR3 is TGTGCCTGGAGCCCCGCCTGGGGTTCACCCCTCCACTTT. This chain uses TRBV30 with TRBJ1-6; D gene uncertain. V was pared by 3 bases and J by 9 bases, with 12 bases between. This CDR3 is built from 13 residues. Germline V gene sequence: CDR1 GTSNPN, CDR2 SVGIG (reference sequence). Using reference TRBV30 and TRBJ1-6 for the parts outside the CDR3, the full variable domain is SQTIHQWPATLVQPVGSPLSLECTVEGTSNPNLYWYRQAAGRGLQLLFYSVGIGQISSEVPQNLSASRPQDRQFILSSKKLLLSDSGFYLCAWSPAWGSPLHFGNGTRLTVT.

The V and J genes are TRBV19 and TRBJ2-7, with 9 bases lining up with TRBD2. Looked up from germline, CDR1 is LNHDA and CDR2 is SQIVND (reference sequence). The CDR3 totals 15 residues. After removal of 3 bases from V and 1 base from J, the junction contained 4 bases not matched to a gene. As DNA, the CDR3 is TGTGCCAGTAGTATTACTAGCGGGTTTTCCTACGAGCAGTACTTC. This codes for CASSITSGFSYEQYF.

This clone was counted between two and nine times. The genes are TRBV10-3 and TRBJ2-1, with TRBD2 matching over 8 bases. J lost 8 bases, V lost 4 bases, and 13 bases had no gene match. Germline V lookup: CDR1 ENHRY, CDR2 SYGVKD. The CDR3 has 16 residues. The CDR3 DNA is TGTGCCATCAGTGGGAGGAGCGGGAGAGTAGGCGATGAGCAGTTCTTC. Its translation: CAISGRSGRVGDEQFF.

The chain recombines TRBV11-1 with TRBJ2-3, with D tentatively TRBD2 (5 bases). Germline V lookup: CDR1 SGHAT, CDR2 FQDESV (reference sequence). V lost 6 bases to trimming and J lost 6 bases, with 13 bases between them. The CDR3 length is 13 residues. CDR3 residues: CASSSRGPDTQYF. In DNA, the CDR3 is TGTGCCAGCAGTTCCCGGGGTCCCGATACGCAGTATTTT.

This chain joins TRBV18 and TRBJ2-1, with a possible D match to TRBD1 (5 bases). Per the germline V gene, CDR1 is KGHSH and CDR2 is LQKENI. The length of the CDR3 is 16 residues. Trimming removed 2 bases at V and 0 bases at J, with 11 bases between. CDR3 in DNA: TGTGCCAGCTCACCAGTTAGGGGCGACTCCTACAATGAGCAGTTCTTC. Residues: CASSPVRGDSYNEQFF.

The genes are TRBV25-1 and TRBJ2-1; 12 bases match TRBD2. The CDR3 sequence is 13 residues long. In germline, CDR1 is MGHDK, CDR2 SYGVNS. J was trimmed by 9 bases and V by 6 bases; bases with no gene match: 3. CDR3 DNA: TGTGCCAGCAGGGCTAGCGGGAGGGTTGAGCAGTTCTTC. Its translation: CASRASGRVEQFF.

The rearrangement joins TRBV27 to TRBJ2-5; the match to TRBD2 covers 10 bases. The CDR3 length is 15 residues. Germline CDR1 reads MNHEY; CDR2 reads SMNVEV (reference sequence). V dropped 0 bases and J dropped 4; count of bases not matched to a gene: 2. The CDR3 sequence is CASSLSVAGGETQYF. The CDR3 DNA is TGTGCCAGCAGTTTATCGGTAGCGGGAGGAGAGACCCAGTACTTC.